This TCR beta chain originates from a study of T cells in Graves' hyperthyroidism and ophthalmopathy. It was RNA transcripts that yielded the amplified TCR beta CDR3 regions. HTBI primers were used for first-round RT-PCR of the TCR CDR3. One entry per CDR3 protein results from TCRdb running MiXCR on the multiplex PCR reads. The table has about 480,000 distinct CDR3 sequences, around a quarter seen once. V lost 5 bases and J lost 2; bases outside the gene matches: 13. Germline V gene data show CDR1 as SGHRS and CDR2 as YFSETQ. The CDR3 spans 17 residues. This clonotype has ten or more counts. The TCR sequence derives from a woman under 40 with Graves' ophthalmopathy. The sequencing sample was made of blood. The genes are TRBV5-1 and TRBJ2-5; 9 bases align to TRBD1. The CDR3 reads CASSYLGQGSQQETQYF. CDR3 in DNA: TGCGCCAGCAGTTATCTGGGACAGGGCTCACAACAAGAGACCCAGTACTTC. The full variable domain, rest sourced from reference TRBV5-1 and TRBJ2-5, is KAGVTQTPRYLIKTRGQQVTLSCSPISGHRSVSWYQQTPGQGLQFLFEYFSETQRNKGNFPGRFSGRQFSNSRSEMNVSTLELGDSALYLCASSYLGQGSQQETQYFGPGTRLLVL.